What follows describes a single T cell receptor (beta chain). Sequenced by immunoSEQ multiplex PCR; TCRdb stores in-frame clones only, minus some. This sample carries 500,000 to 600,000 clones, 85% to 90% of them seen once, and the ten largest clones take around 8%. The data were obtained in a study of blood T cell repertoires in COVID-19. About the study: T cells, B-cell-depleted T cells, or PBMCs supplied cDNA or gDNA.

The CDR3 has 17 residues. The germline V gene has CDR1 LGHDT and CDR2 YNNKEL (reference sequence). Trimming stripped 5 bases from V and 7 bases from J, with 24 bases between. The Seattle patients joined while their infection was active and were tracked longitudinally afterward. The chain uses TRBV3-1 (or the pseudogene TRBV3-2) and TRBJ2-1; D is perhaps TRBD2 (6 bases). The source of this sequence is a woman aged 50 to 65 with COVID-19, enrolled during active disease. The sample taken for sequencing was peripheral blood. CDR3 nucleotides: TGTGCCAGCAGCTTATACATAGCGGCCCGGCTTCGGAATGAGCAGTTCTTC. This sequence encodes CASSLYIAARLRNEQFF.